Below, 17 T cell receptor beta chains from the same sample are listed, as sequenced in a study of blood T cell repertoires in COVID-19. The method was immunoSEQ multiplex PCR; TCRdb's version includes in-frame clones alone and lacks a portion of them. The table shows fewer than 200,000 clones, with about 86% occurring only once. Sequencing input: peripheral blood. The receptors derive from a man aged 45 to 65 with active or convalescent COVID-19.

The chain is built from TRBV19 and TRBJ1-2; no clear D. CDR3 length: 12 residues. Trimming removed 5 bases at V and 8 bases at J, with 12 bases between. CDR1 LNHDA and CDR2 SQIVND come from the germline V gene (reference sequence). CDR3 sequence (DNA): TGTGCCAGTAGTTCTGTGAGGTACGGCTACACCTTC. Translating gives CASSSVRYGYTF.

CDR3: CASSQTYRAYEQYF. The CDR3 bases are TGTGCCAGCAGCCAAACGTACAGGGCCTACGAGCAGTACTTC. The chain joins TRBV3-1 (or the pseudogene TRBV3-2) to TRBJ2-7; possibly TRBD1 for D (6 bases). CDR3 length: 14 amino acids. Trimming left V 2 bases short and J 2 bases short, with 10 bases between. In germline, CDR1 is LGHDT, CDR2 YNNKEL (reference sequence).

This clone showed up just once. In DNA form, the CDR3 reads TGTGCCAGTCGGACACCAAACACCGGGGAGCTGTTTTTT. Translating gives CASRTPNTGELFF. This chain uses TRBV28 with TRBJ2-2; D is perhaps TRBD1 (5 bases). V was shortened by 9 bases and J by 2 bases, with 10 bases between the two germline ends. Per germline, CDR1 MDHEN and CDR2 SYDVKM. The CDR3 sequence is 13 residues long.

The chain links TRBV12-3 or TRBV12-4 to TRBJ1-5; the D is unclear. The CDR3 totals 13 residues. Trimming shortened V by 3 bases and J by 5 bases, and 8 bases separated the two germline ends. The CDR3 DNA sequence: TGTGCCAGCAGTTTGAGGTCAGATCAGCCCCAGCATTTT. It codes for CASSLRSDQPQHF.

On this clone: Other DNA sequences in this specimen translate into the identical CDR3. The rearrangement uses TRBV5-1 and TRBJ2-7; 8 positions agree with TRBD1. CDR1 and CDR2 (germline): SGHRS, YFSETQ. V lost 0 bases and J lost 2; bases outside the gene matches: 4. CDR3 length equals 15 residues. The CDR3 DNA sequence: TGCGCCAGCAGCTTGGGTGGGACAGGCACCTACGAGCAGTACTTC. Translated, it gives CASSLGGTGTYEQYF.

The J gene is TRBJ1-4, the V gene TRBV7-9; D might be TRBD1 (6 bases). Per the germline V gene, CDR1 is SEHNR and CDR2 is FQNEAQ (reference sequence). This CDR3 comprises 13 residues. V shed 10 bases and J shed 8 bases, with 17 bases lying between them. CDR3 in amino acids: CATQGQLVEKLFF. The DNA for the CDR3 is TGTGCCACCCAGGGGCAGTTGGTGGAAAAACTGTTTTTT.

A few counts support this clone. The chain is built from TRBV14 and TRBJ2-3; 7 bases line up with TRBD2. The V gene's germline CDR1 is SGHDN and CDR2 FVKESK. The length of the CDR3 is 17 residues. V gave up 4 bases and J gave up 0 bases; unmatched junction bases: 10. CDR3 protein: CASSPPLASTSTDTQYF. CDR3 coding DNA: TGTGCCAGCAGCCCACCACTAGCGTCTACTAGCACAGATACGCAGTATTTT.

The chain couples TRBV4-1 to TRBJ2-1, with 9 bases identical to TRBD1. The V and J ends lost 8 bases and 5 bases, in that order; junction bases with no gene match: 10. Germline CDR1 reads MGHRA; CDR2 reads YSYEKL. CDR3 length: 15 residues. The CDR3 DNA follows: TGCGCCAGCGCATGGGGACAGGGTCCCAACAATGAGCAGTTCTTC. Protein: CASAWGQGPNNEQFF.

The CDR3 DNA is TGTGCCAGAAGCCCCCGTTCTGGCTACACCTTC. Its protein is CARSPRSGYTF. The rearrangement links TRBV5-3 to TRBJ1-2; D gene uncertain. TRBV5-3 is labeled an ORF, and its function is uncertain. The CDR3 is 11 residues long. Trimming took 4 bases from V and 7 from J, leaving 8 bases between them.

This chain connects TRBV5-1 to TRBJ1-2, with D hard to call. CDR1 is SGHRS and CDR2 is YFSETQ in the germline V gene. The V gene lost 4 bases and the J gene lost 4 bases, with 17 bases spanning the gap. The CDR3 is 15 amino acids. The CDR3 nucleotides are TGCGCCAGCAGCGACCCGGGGATAGAAGTCTATGGCTACACCTTC. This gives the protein CASSDPGIEVYGYTF. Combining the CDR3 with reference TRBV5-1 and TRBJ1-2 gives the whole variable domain KAGVTQTPRYLIKTRGQQVTLSCSPISGHRSVSWYQQTPGQGLQFLFEYFSETQRNKGNFPGRFSGRQFSNSRSEMNVSTLELGDSALYLCASSDPGIEVYGYTFGSGTRLTVV.

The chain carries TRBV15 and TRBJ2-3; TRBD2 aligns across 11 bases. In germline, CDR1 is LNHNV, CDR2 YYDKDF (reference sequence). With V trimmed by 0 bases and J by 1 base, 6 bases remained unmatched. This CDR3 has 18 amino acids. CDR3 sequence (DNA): TGTGCCACCAGCAGAGAACTAGCGGGGGCCCCTGGCACAGATACGCAGTATTTT. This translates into CATSRELAGAPGTDTQYF.

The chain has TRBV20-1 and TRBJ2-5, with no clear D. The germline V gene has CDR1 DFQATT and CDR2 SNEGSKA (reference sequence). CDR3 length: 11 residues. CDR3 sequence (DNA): TGCAGACCTTCTAGTCCCGAGACCCAGTACTTC. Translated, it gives CRPSSPETQYF.

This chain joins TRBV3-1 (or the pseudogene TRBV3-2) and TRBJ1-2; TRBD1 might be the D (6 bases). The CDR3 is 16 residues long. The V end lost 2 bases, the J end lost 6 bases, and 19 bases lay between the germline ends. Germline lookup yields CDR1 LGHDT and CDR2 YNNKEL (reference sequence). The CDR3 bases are TGTGCCAGCAGCCAAAAGGGGGACCTCCACTACCATGGCTACACCTTC. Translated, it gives CASSQKGDLHYHGYTF.

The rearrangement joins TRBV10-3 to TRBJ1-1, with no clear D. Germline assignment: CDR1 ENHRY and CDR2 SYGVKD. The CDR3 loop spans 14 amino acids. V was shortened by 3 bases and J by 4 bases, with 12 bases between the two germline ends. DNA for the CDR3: TGTGCCATCAGTGACGACGGATGGAGCACTGAAGCTTTCTTT. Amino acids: CAISDDGWSTEAFF.

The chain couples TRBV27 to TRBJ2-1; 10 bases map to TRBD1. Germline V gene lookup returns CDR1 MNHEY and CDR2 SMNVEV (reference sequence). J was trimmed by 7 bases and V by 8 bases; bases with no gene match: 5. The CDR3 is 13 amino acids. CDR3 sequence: CASLDRGLNEQFF. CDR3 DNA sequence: TGTGCCAGCTTAGACAGGGGGCTTAATGAGCAGTTCTTC.

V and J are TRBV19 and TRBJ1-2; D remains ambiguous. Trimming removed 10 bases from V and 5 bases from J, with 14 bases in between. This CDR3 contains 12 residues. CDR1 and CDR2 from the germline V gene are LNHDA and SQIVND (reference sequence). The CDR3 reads CATHRLEYGYTF. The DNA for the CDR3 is TGTGCCACCCACCGTTTAGAGTATGGCTACACCTTC.

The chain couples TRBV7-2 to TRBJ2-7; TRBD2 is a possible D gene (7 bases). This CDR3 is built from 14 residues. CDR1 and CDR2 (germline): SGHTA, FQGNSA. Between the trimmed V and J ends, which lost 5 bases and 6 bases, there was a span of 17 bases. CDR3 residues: CASSPGGGGFEQYF. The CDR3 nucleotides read TGTGCCAGCAGCCCTGGAGGGGGGGGGTTCGAGCAGTACTTC. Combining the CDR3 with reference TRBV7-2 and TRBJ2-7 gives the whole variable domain GAGVSQSPSNKVTEKGKDVELRCDPISGHTALYWYRQSLGQGLEFLIYFQGNSAPDKSGLPSDRFSAERTGGSVSTLTIQRTQQEDSAVYLCASSPGGGGFEQYFGPGTRLTVT.